This T cell receptor beta chain was captured in a study of OX40 agonist ivuxolimab in advanced cancers. In this sample, this clone turned up a few times. Its target is not known. Study observations and caveats: Also showing low normalized T-cell clonal expansion were some of the nonresponders. CD4+ and CD8+ blood T cells expanded clonally by week 6 at 0.1 to 3.0 mg/kg. Among the least clonally expanded were partial responders at 0.1-3.0 mg/kg.

Patients with autoimmune history or systemic immunosuppression were excluded. CDR1 and CDR2 from the germline V gene are SGHTA and FQGNSA. Trimming cost V 1 base and J 7 bases; bases outside gene matches: 5. The CDR3 extends over 15 amino acids. The method was immunoSEQ multiplex PCR; TCRdb's version includes in-frame clones alone and lacks a portion of them. Of approximately 99,000 clones in the sample, approximately 87% were seen once. The gene calls are TRBV7-2 and TRBJ2-1; 9 nucleotides align to TRBD2. The clonotype originates from an adult with an advanced solid tumor such as melanoma, head and neck, liver or kidney cancer. Sequenced here: CD4+ or CD8+ T cells sorted from blood, sampled in a trial of the OX40 agonist ivuxolimab. CDR3 residues: CASSLGASGKNEQFF. DNA of the CDR3: TGTGCCAGCAGCTTAGGCGCTAGCGGGAAAAATGAGCAGTTCTTC.